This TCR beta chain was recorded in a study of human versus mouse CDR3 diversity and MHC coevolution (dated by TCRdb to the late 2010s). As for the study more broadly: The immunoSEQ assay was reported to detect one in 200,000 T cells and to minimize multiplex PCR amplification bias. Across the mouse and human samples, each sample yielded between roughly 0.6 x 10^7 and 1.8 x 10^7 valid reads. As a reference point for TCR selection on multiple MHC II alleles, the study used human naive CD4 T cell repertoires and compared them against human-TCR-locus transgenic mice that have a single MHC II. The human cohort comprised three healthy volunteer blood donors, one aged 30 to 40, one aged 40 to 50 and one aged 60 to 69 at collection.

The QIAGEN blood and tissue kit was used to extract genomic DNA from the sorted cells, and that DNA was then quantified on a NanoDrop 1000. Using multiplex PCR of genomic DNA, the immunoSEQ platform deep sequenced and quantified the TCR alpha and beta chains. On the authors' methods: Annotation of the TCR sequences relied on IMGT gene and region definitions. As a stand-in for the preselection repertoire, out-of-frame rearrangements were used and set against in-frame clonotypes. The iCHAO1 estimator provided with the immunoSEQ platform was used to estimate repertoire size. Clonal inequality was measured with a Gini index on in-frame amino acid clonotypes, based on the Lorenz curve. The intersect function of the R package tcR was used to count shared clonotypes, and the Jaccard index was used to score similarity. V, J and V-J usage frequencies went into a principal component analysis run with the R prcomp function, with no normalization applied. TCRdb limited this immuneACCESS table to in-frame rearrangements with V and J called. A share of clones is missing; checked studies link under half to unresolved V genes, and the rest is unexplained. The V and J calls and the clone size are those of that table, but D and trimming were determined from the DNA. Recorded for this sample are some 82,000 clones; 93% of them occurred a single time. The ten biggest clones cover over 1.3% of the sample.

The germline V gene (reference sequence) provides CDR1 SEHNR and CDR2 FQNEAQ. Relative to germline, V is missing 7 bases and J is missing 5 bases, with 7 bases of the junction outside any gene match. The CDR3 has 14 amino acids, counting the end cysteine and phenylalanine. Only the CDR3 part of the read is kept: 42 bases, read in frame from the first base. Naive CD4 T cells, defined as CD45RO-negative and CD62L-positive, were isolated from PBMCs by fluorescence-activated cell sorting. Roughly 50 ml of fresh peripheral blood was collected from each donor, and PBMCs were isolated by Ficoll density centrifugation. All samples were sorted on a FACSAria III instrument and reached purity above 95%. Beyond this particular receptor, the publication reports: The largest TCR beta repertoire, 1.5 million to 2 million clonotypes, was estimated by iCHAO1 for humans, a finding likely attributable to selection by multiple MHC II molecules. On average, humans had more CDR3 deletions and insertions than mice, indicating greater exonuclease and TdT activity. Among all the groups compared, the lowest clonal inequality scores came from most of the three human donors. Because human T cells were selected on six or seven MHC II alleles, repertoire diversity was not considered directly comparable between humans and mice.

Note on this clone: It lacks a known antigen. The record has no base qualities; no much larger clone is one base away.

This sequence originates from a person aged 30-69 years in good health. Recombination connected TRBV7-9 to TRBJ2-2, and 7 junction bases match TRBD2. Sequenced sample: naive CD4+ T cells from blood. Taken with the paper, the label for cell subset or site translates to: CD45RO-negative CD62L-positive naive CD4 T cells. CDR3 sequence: CASTRPGGTGELFF. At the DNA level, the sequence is TGTGCCAGCACAAGGCCCGGGGGGACCGGGGAGCTGTTTTTT.